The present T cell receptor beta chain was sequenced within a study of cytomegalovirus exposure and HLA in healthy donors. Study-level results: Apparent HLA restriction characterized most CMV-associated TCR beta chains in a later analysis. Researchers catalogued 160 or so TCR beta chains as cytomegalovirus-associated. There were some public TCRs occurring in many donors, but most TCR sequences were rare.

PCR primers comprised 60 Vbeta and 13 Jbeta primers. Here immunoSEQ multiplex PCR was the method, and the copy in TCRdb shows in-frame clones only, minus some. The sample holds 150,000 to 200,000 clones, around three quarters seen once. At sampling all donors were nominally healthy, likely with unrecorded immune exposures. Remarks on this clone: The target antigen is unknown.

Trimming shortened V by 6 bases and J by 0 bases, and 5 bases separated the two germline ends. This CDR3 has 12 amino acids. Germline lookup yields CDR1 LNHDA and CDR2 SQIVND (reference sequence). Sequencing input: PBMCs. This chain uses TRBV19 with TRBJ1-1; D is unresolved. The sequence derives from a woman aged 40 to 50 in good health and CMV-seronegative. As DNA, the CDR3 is TGTGCCAGTAGCTACCTGAACACTGAAGCTTTCTTT. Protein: CASSYLNTEAFF.